This TCR beta chain stems from a study of response to subunit inactivated influenza vaccine. Overall study findings and caveats: Only a handful of new T cells, the authors suggested, are recruited with each seasonal influenza vaccination.

TCRdb used MiXCR to reprocess the RT-PCR reads, holding one entry per CDR3 protein. The sample holds roughly 650,000 distinct CDR3 sequences; 15% to 19% are singletons and the top ten take 11%. V lost 5 bases to trimming and J lost 1 base; unmatched junction nucleotides: 7. From germline, CDR1 is MDHEN and CDR2 SYDVKM. The CDR3 loop spans 15 amino acids. A word on this clonotype: What it binds is unknown.

This chain uses TRBV28 with TRBJ1-1, with 7 bases lining up with TRBD1. This clonotype was sampled from a man aged 45-65 years who received an inactivated influenza vaccine. The starting material was PBMCs from blood, obtained 11 to 12 days after vaccination. The CDR3 region is CASSVGTAKNTEAFF. The DNA for the CDR3 is TGTGCCAGCAGTGTGGGGACAGCCAAGAACACTGAAGCTTTCTTT.